This TCR beta chain was obtained from a study of blood T cell repertoires in COVID-19. In the study overall: The United States, Italy and Spain were the sources of the acute and convalescent COVID-19 samples. Sources were T cells, B-cell-depleted T cells, or PBMCs; the material itself was cDNA or gDNA.

Repertoires were generated with immunoSEQ multiplex PCR, while TCRdb's copy carries only in-frame clones and drops some. In the table there are roughly 100,000 clones, 81% of which are singletons. The V and J ends lost 0 bases and 2 bases respectively, with 15 bases between them. The CDR3 spans 17 residues. The germline V gene has CDR1 SGDLS and CDR2 YYNGEE. The chain employs TRBV9 and TRBJ1-3; D might be TRBD1 (5 bases). The clonotype comes from an elderly man with acute or convalescent COVID-19. The sample taken for sequencing was peripheral blood. The CDR3 region is CASSVALWAGTGNTIYF. CDR3 DNA: TGTGCCAGCAGCGTAGCTCTTTGGGCAGGGACTGGAAACACCATATATTTT.